This T cell receptor (beta chain) comes out of a study of beta chain features in type 1 diabetes. Germline V gene lookup returns CDR1 KGHSH and CDR2 LQKENI. V shed 4 bases and J 3 bases; nucleotides not matched to a gene: 7. This CDR3 is built from 15 residues. Expressed TCRB transcripts were sequenced because the entire RNA isolate underwent reverse transcription. Here immunoSEQ multiplex PCR was the method, and the copy in TCRdb shows in-frame clones only, minus some. The data show 600,000 to 700,000 clones, 13% seen once. In its sample, this clone was seen a few times. Its specificity is unknown. General study points: Overrepresentation of cells with high TCR expression could result from cDNA sequencing. In all four CD4+ subsets, TCRB CDR3 length was significantly, moderately reduced in type 1 diabetes.

The sequence came from a man younger than 35 with type 1 diabetes. The sequenced material came from naive CD4+ T cells from blood. The rearrangement links TRBV18 to TRBJ1-1, with 8 bases identical to TRBD1. The CDR3 loop is CASSLTQGAHTEAFF. CDR3 nucleotide sequence: TGTGCCAGCTCACTAACCCAGGGGGCACACACTGAAGCTTTCTTT.